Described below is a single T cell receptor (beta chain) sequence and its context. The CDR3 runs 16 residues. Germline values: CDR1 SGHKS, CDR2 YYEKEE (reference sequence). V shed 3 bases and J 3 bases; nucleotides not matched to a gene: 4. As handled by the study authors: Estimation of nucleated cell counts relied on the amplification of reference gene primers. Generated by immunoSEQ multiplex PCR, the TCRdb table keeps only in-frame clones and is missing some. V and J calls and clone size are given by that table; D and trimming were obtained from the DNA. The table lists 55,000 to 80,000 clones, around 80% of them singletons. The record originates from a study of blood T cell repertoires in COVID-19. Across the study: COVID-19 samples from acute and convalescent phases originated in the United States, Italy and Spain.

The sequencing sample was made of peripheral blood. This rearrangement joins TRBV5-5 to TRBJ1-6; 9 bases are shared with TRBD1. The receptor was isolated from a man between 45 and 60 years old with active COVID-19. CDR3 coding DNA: TGTGCCAGCAGCTCAGGGACAGGGCGCTATAATTCACCCCTCCACTTT. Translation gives CASSSGTGRYNSPLHF.